These 8 T cell receptor beta chains share one sample of origin, sequenced in a study of cytomegalovirus exposure and HLA in healthy donors. A multiplex PCR was run with 60 Vbeta primers and 13 Jbeta primers. Clones were sequenced by immunoSEQ multiplex PCR, and TCRdb holds only the in-frame ones, with some missing. The table records 55,000 to 65,000 clones, around 84% of them present only once. Sequencing was performed on PBMCs. The source of these receptors is a male donor in good health and CMV-seronegative.

This chain uses TRBV10-3 with TRBJ1-2; 9 bases map to TRBD1. Looked up from germline, CDR1 is ENHRY and CDR2 is SYGVKD. There are 14 residues in the CDR3. V was clipped by 6 bases and J by 3 bases; unmatched bases: 5. As DNA, the CDR3 is TGTGCCATCAGACAGGGGGCGGAACACTATGGCTACACCTTC. Encoded protein: CAIRQGAEHYGYTF.

The table lists this clone with a count of one. The CDR3 loop is CASSPTDRNQPQHF. For the CDR3, the DNA is TGTGCCAGCAGTCCTACGGACAGGAATCAGCCCCAGCATTTT. This chain connects TRBV27 to TRBJ1-5; 7 positions agree with TRBD1. CDR1 is MNHEY and CDR2 is SMNVEV in the germline V gene (reference sequence). V shed 5 bases, J shed 4 bases, and the junction held 5 bases outside the gene matches. The CDR3 consists of 14 residues.

The chain couples TRBV6-1 to TRBJ2-5, with D hard to call. There are 11 residues in the CDR3. Germline V gene data show CDR1 as MNHNS and CDR2 as SASEGT. Trimming took 9 bases from V and 11 from J, leaving 16 bases between them. CDR3: CASRRVYEQYF. The CDR3 bases are TGTGCCAGTCGCCGGGTCTACGAACAGTACTTC.

This clone was found once. The genes are TRBV5-6 and TRBJ1-6; TRBD1 matches 7 bases. CDR3 length: 16 amino acids. Germline V gene lookup returns CDR1 SGHDT and CDR2 YYEEEE. Germline trimming cut 4 bases from V and 0 bases from J; bases unmatched to any gene: 4. The CDR3 spells CASSPDRSSYNSPLHF. CDR3 bases: TGTGCCAGCAGCCCGGACAGGAGCTCCTATAATTCACCCCTCCACTTT. Together with reference TRBV5-6 and TRBJ1-6, the CDR3 gives the full variable domain: DAGVTQSPTHLIKTRGQQVTLRCSPKSGHDTVSWYQQALGQGPQFIFQYYEEEERQRGNFPDRFSGHQFPNYSSELNVNALLLGDSALYLCASSPDRSSYNSPLHFGNGTRLTVT.

The sample holds one count of this clone. In DNA form, the CDR3 reads TGTGCCAGCAGCTCGTTTCTAAGAGGCAAGGAGGAGCAGCCCCAGCATTTT. Protein product: CASSSFLRGKEEQPQHF. J is TRBJ1-5 and V is TRBV5-6; D uncertain. Trimming took 3 bases from V and 7 from J, leaving 23 bases between them. CDR1 and CDR2 from the germline V gene are SGHDT and YYEEEE. The CDR3 runs to 17 residues.

Concerning this clone itself: This specimen includes other DNA sequences encoding the same CDR3. The J gene is TRBJ2-7, the V gene TRBV7-2; TRBD2 might be the D (5 bases). CDR1 SGHTA and CDR2 FQGNSA come from the germline V gene. V was shortened by 5 bases and J by 4 bases, with 12 bases between the two germline ends. The CDR3 is 13 amino acids. CDR3 loop: CASSLTRDYEQYF. DNA of the CDR3: TGTGCCAGCAGCCTAACTAGGGATTACGAGCAGTACTTC.

The chain recombines TRBV19 with TRBJ2-7, with D perhaps matching TRBD1 (6 bases). Germline lookup yields CDR1 LNHDA and CDR2 SQIVND (reference sequence). CDR3 length equals 12 residues. V was cut by 5 bases and J by 4 bases, with 9 bases left in between. CDR3 DNA sequence: TGTGCCAGTAGTCGACAGGTTTACGAGCAGTACTTC. This codes for CASSRQVYEQYF.

Worth noting for this clone: The junction does not match germline at one end; this may be a read error. The chain carries TRBV19 and TRBJ1-5; a possible D gene is TRBD1 (5 bases). Germline CDR1 and CDR2: LNHDA and SQIVND (reference sequence). CDR3 length: 16 amino acids. For the CDR3, the DNA is TGTGCGAGTAAGAGGTGGGGGGAGGGGAACAATCAGCCCCAGCATTTT. It encodes CASKRWGEGNNQPQHF.